This T cell receptor (beta chain) derives from a study of control samples from healthy donors and cancer patients. Assay: immunoSEQ multiplex PCR; the TCRdb copy retains only in-frame clones and omits some. The sample consists of about 160,000 clones, over 95% of them appearing once. CDR3 length: 14 amino acids. J lost 2 bases, V lost 8 bases, and 6 bases had no gene match. CDR1 is SNHLY, CDR2 FYNNEI, per germline. The TCR sequence derives from a woman in her twenties or thirties in good health. The sequenced sample was blood. V is TRBV2 and J is TRBJ1-2, with 9 bases matching TRBD1. The DNA of the CDR3 is TGTGCCAGCGTACGGGACAGGGAGAACTATGGCTACACCTTC. Translation gives CASVRDRENYGYTF.